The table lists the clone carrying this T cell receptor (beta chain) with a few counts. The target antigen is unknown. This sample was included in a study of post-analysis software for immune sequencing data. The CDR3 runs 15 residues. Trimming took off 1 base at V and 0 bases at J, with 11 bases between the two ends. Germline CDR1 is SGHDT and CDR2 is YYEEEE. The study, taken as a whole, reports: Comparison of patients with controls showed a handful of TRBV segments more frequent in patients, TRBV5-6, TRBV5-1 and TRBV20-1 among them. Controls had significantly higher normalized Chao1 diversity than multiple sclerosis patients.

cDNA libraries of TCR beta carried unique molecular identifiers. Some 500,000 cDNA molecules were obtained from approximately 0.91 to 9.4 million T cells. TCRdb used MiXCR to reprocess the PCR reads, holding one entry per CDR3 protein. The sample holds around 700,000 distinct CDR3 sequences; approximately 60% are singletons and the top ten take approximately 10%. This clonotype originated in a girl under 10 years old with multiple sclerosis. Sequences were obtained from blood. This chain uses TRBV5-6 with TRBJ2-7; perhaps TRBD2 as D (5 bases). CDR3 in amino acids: CASSLTGMVSYEQYF. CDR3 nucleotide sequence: TGTGCCAGCAGCTTGACGGGAATGGTCTCCTACGAGCAGTACTTC.